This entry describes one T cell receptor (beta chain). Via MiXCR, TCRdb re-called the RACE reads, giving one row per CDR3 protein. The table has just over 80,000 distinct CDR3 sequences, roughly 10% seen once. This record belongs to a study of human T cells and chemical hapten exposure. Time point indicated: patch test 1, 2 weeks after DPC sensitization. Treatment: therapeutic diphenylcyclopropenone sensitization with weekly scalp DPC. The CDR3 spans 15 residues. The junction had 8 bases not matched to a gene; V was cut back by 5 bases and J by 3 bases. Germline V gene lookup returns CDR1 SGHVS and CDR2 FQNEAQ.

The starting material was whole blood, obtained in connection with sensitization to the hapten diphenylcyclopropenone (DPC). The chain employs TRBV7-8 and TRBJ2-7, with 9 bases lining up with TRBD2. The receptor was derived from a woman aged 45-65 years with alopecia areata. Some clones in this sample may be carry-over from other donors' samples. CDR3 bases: TGTGCCAGCAGCCCCCCGGGACTAGCTTACTACGAGCAGTACTTC. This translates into CASSPPGLAYYEQYF. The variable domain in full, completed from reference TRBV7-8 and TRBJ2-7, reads GAGVSQSPRYKVAKRGQDVALRCDPISGHVSLFWYQQALGQGPEFLTYFQNEAQLDKSGLPSDRFFAERPEGSVSTLKIQRTQQEDSAVYLCASSPPGLAYYEQYFGPGTRLTVT.